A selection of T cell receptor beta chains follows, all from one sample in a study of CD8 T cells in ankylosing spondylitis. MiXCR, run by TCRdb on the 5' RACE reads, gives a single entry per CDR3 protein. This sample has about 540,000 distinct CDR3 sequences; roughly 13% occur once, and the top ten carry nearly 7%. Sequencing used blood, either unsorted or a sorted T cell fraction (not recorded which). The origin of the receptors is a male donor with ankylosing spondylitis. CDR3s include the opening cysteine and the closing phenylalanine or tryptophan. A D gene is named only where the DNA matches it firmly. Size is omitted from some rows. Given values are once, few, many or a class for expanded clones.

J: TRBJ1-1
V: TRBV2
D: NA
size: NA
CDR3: CASSNSQGNTEAFF
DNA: TGTGCCAGCTCCAACTCCCAGGGGAACACTGAAGCTTTCTTT

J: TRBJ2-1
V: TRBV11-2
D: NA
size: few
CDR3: CASNGQEQFF
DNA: TGTGCCAGCAACGGCCAGGAGCAGTTCTTC

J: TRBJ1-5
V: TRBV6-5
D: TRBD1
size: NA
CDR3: CASSYGRQGDNQPQHF
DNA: TGTGCCAGCAGTTACGGGAGACAGGGGGACAATCAGCCCCAGCATTTT

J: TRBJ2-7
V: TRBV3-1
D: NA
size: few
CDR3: CASSQDPGSPVDEQYF
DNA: TGTGCCAGCAGCCAAGATCCGGGGTCCCCCGTGGACGAGCAGTACTTC

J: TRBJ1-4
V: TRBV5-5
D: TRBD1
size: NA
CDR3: CASSYRDRAGELFF
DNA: TGTGCCAGCAGCTATCGGGACAGGGCCGGGGAACTGTTTTTT

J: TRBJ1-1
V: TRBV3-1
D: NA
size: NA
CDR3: CASSQMTGAEAFF
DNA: TGTGCCAGCAGCCAAATGACAGGAGCTGAAGCTTTCTTT

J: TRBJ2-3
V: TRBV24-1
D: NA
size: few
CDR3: CATSDPEWTKTDTQYF
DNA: TGTGCCACCAGTGATCCGGAATGGACTAAAACAGATACGCAGTATTTT

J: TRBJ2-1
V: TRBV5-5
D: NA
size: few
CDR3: CASSFNRESSYNEQFF
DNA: TGTGCCAGCAGCTTTAACAGGGAAAGCTCCTACAATGAGCAGTTCTTC

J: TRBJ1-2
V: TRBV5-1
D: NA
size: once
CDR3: CASSTSGQPGAYGYTF
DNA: TGCGCCAGCAGCACCTCCGGACAGCCGGGGGCTTATGGCTACACCTTC

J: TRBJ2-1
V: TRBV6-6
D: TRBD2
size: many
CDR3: CASSNWDGGEQFF
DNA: TGTGCCAGCAGTAACTGGGACGGGGGGGAGCAGTTCTTC

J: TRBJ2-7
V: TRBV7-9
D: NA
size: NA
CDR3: CASRLFPYEQYF
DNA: TGTGCCAGCAGACTTTTTCCCTACGAGCAGTACTTC

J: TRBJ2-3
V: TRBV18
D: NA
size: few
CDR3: CASSGTNTDTQYF
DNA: TGTGCCAGCTCAGGGACGAACACAGATACGCAGTATTTT

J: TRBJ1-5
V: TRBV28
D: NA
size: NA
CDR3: CASTGGPGGNQPQHF
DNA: TGTGCCAGCACCGGGGGTCCGGGGGGCAATCAGCCCCAGCATTTT

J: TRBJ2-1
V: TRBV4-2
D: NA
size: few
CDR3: CASSQDFANEQFF
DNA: TGTGCCAGCAGCCAAGATTTTGCCAATGAGCAGTTCTTC

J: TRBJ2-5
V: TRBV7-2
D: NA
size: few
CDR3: CASSWGTTQETQYF
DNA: TGTGCCAGCAGCTGGGGGACCACGCAAGAGACCCAGTACTTC

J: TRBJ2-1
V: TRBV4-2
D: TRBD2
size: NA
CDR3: CASSQDPMGGRIDNEQFF
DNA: TGTGCCAGCAGCCAAGACCCCATGGGCGGGAGGATCGACAATGAGCAGTTCTTC

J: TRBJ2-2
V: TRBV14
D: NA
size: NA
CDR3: CASSHKQGNTGELFF
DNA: TGTGCCAGCAGCCACAAGCAGGGGAACACCGGGGAGCTGTTTTTT

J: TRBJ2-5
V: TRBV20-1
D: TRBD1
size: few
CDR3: CSARKSPPGQGGETQYF
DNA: TGCAGTGCTAGGAAATCTCCACCGGGACAGGGAGGGGAGACCCAGTACTTC

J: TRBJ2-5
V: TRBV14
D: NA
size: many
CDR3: CASSQVAETQYF
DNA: TGTGCCAGCAGCCAAGTGGCGGAGACCCAGTACTTC

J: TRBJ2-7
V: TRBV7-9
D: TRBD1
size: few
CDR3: CASSPQPGQHSYEQYF
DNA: TGTGCCAGCAGCCCACAACCGGGACAGCACTCCTACGAGCAGTACTTC

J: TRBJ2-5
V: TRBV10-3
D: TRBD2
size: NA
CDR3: CAISDAREQETQYF
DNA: TGTGCCATCAGTGATGCGCGGGAGCAAGAGACCCAGTACTTC

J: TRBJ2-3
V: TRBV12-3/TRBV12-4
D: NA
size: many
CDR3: CASSLALARFADTQYF
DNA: TGTGCCAGCAGTTTAGCGCTGGCGCGGTTTGCAGATACGCAGTATTTT

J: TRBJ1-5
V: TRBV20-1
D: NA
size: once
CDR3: CSARAGGTSNQPQHF
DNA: TGCAGTGCTAGAGCCGGAGGAACTAGCAATCAGCCCCAGCATTTT

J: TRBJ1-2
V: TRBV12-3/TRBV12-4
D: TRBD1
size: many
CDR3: CASSPTGGSKVYGYTF
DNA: TGTGCCAGCTCCCCGACAGGGGGCTCCAAAGTCTATGGCTACACCTTC

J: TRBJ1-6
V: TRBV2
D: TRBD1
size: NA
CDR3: CASSETGVVSYNSPLHF
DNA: TGTGCCAGCAGCGAGACAGGGGTGGTCTCCTATAATTCACCCCTCCACTTT

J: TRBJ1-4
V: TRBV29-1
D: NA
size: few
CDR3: CSVAGDGQKLFF
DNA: TGCAGCGTTGCTGGGGACGGGCAAAAACTGTTTTTT

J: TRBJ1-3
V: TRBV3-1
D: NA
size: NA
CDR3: CASSHAGSSGNTIYF
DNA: TGTGCCAGCAGCCACGCAGGGAGCTCTGGAAACACCATATATTTT

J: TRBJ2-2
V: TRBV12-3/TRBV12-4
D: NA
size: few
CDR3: CASSFQLGLSGELFF
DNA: TGTGCCAGCAGTTTTCAACTAGGGTTGTCCGGGGAGCTGTTTTTT

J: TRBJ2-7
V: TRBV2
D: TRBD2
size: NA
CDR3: CASSGLWEGPYEQYF
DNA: TGTGCCAGCAGTGGTCTTTGGGAGGGTCCCTACGAGCAGTACTTC

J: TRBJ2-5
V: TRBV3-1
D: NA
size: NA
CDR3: CATSPPRGLTETQYF
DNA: TGTGCCACCAGCCCCCCCCGGGGACTCACAGAGACCCAGTACTTC

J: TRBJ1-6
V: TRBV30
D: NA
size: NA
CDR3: CAWSTRENSPLHF
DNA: TGTGCCTGGAGTACCAGGGAGAATTCACCCCTCCACTTT

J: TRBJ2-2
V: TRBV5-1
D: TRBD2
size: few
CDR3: CASSTSGTNTGELFF
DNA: TGCGCCAGCAGCACTAGCGGGACGAACACCGGGGAGCTGTTTTTT

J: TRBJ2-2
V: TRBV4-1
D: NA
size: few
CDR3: CASSQVQRNTGELFF
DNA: TGCGCCAGCAGCCAAGTTCAGAGAAACACCGGGGAGCTGTTTTTT

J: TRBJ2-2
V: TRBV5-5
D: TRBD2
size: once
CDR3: CASSLTSGRRDGELFF
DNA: TGTGCCAGCAGCTTGACTAGCGGGAGGCGCGACGGGGAGCTGTTTTTT

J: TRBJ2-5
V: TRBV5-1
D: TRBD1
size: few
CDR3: CASRTGPDQETQYF
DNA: TGCGCCAGCAGGACAGGGCCGGACCAAGAGACCCAGTACTTC

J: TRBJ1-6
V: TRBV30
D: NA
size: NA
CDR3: CAWNTGHNSPLHF
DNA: TGTGCCTGGAATACAGGGCATAATTCACCCCTCCACTTT

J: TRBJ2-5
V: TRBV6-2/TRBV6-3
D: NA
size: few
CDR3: CASRGAHYQETQYF
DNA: TGTGCCAGCAGGGGGGCGCATTACCAAGAGACCCAGTACTTC

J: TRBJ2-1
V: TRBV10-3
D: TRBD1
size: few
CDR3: CAISESGTGNNEQFF
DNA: TGTGCCATCAGTGAGTCCGGGACAGGGAACAATGAGCAGTTCTTC

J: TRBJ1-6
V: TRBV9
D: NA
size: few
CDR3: CASSPPGSGNSPLHF
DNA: TGTGCCAGCAGCCCCCCGGGCAGCGGTAATTCACCCCTCCACTTT

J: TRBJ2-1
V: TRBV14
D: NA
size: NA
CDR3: CASSPLRGGGNEQFF
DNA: TGTGCCAGCAGCCCCCTCCGAGGGGGAGGGAATGAGCAGTTCTTC

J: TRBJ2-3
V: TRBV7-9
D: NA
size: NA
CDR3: CASSSSREPTWNTQYF
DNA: TGTGCCAGCAGCTCCTCCAGGGAACCTACCTGGAATACGCAGTATTTT

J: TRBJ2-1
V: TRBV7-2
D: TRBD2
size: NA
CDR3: CASSLIGTSGRNEQFF
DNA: TGTGCCAGCAGCTTAATCGGGACTAGCGGGAGGAATGAGCAGTTCTTC

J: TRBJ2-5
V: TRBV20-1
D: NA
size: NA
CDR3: CSAKADGSLQTQYF
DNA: TGCAGTGCTAAGGCAGACGGGAGCTTACAGACCCAGTACTTC

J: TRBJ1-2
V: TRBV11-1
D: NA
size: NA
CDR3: CASSFRGTTTYGYTF
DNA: TGTGCCAGCAGCTTCAGAGGCACCACCACTTATGGCTACACCTTC

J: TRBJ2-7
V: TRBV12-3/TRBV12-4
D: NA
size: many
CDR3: CASMRTPDSYEQYF
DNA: TGTGCCAGCATGAGGACACCTGACTCCTACGAGCAGTACTTC

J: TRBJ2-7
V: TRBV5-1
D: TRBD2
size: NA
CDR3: CASSLAGGTNEQYF
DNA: TGCGCCAGCAGCTTGGCCGGGGGGACTAACGAGCAGTACTTC

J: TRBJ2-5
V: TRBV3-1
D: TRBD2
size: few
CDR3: CASSQAAGEETQYF
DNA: TGTGCCAGCAGCCAAGCGGCGGGAGAGGAGACCCAGTACTTC

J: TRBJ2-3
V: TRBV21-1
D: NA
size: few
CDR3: CASSSLTSGRSNTQYF
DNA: TGTGCCAGCAGCTCCCTGACTAGCGGGAGGTCCAATACGCAGTATTTT

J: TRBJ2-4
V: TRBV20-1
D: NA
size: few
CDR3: CSAREAVKNIQYF
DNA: TGCAGTGCACGGGAAGCGGTCAAAAACATTCAGTACTTC

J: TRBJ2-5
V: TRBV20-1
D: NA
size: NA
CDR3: CSARIDAEETQYF
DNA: TGCAGTGCTAGAATCGACGCTGAAGAGACCCAGTACTTC

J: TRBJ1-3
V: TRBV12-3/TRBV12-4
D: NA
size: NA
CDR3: CASTRRGFGGNTIYF
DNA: TGTGCCAGCACCCGCAGGGGATTCGGTGGAAACACCATATATTTT

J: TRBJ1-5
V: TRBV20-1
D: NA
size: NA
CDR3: CSAWGRERGFNQPQHF
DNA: TGCAGTGCCTGGGGCAGGGAGAGGGGCTTTAATCAGCCCCAGCATTTT

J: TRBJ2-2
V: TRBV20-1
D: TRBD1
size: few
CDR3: CSARDRGSTGELFF
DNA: TGCAGTGCCAGGGACAGGGGTTCCACCGGGGAGCTGTTTTTT

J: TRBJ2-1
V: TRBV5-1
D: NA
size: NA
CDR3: CASAGLPLYNEQFF
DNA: TGCGCCAGCGCAGGGCTCCCACTCTACAATGAGCAGTTCTTC